This entry concerns a single T cell receptor beta chain. These data belong to a study of Ad26.COV2.S vaccination and SARS-CoV-2 variants. Sample treatment: around 19 received Ad26.COV2.S at low or high dose, single or two shots; roughly 5 received placebo; per-sample allocation not given. Specimens were obtained on day 63 following the first vaccine or placebo injection. This CDR3 contains 15 residues. Germline CDR1 is LGHNA and CDR2 is YSLEER. The V and J ends lost 1 base and 3 bases respectively, with 13 bases between them. TCRdb's table, derived via immunoSEQ multiplex PCR, lists solely in-frame clones and lacks some. The table has about 350,000 clones, around 84% seen once; the top ten hold 3% to 4%.

The sample consisted of peripheral blood, taken in a trial of Ad26.COV2.S vaccine versus placebo. This rearrangement joins TRBV4-3 to TRBJ2-7; no clear D gene. This clonotype originated in a person aged 18-65 years who received the Ad26.COV2.S COVID-19 vaccine or a placebo. The CDR3 bases are TGCGCCAGCAGCCAAGGATATGGGCTGTTCTACGAGCAGTACTTC. As protein: CASSQGYGLFYEQYF.